One and the same sample provided the 14 T cell receptor beta chains below, sequenced in a study of molecular identifiers for immune sequencing clone quantification. TCRdb reprocessed the PCR reads via MiXCR and lists one record per CDR3 protein. The data contain hundreds of thousands of distinct CDR3 sequences, 25% of them singletons. Material for sequencing was naive CD8+ T cells from blood, with Jurkat cell RNA spiked in. Subset given: FACS-sorted CD8+CD4-CCR7+CD45RA+ naive T cells. The receptors stem from a human donor in good health. Some libraries in this study had Jurkat cell RNA spiked in.

With regard to this clonotype: Mismatch with germline at one junction end may stem from a read error. The rearrangement uses TRBV19 and TRBJ2-5; TRBD1 or TRBD2 may be the D gene (5 bases each). The CDR3 runs to 17 residues. Germline CDR1 reads LNHDA; CDR2 reads SQIVND (reference sequence). The CDR3 reads CASSIGQGADYQEPQYF. As DNA, the CDR3 is TGTGCCAGTAGTATAGGGCAAGGGGCCGACTACCAAGAGCCCCAGTACTTC.

This clonotype was observed a handful of times. The chain couples TRBV28 to TRBJ2-3, with 9 bases fitting TRBD1. The V gene's germline CDR1 is MDHEN and CDR2 SYDVKM. The ends lost 6 bases at V and 5 bases at J; junction bases unmatched: 9. The CDR3 loop spans 15 amino acids. The CDR3 is CASSAWTGAIDTQYF. CDR3 in DNA: TGTGCCAGCAGCGCCTGGACAGGGGCGATAGATACGCAGTATTTT.

The chain carries TRBV5-1 and TRBJ2-2; perhaps TRBD2 as D (5 bases). There are 16 residues in the CDR3. V was trimmed by 2 bases and J by 4 bases, leaving 15 bases between them. Germline V gene lookup returns CDR1 SGHRS and CDR2 YFSETQ. CDR3 protein: CASSLTPGGGTGELFF. The CDR3 DNA reads TGCGCCAGCAGCTTAACCCCAGGCGGAGGCACCGGGGAGCTGTTTTTT.

This clonotype appeared many times. The V gene is TRBV7-9, the J gene TRBJ1-5; no firm D call. The germline V and J ends were trimmed by 1 base and 0 bases, with 7 bases remaining between them. Per the germline V gene, CDR1 is SEHNR and CDR2 is FQNEAQ (reference sequence). This CDR3 contains 15 residues. CDR3 sequence (DNA): TGTGCCAGCAGCTTAGGGCAGTATAGCAATCAGCCCCAGCATTTT. This encodes CASSLGQYSNQPQHF.

CDR3 amino acids: CASRQGLNTEAFF. The CDR3 DNA follows: TGTGCCAGCAGACAGGGGTTGAACACTGAAGCTTTCTTT. V gene TRBV2 combines with J gene TRBJ1-1, with TRBD1 identical over 7 bases. Looked up from germline, CDR1 is SNHLY and CDR2 is FYNNEI. The length of the CDR3 is 13 residues. Trimming took 6 bases from V and 0 from J; bases not matched to a gene: 1. The full variable domain, with the rest looked up from reference TRBV2 and TRBJ1-1, is EPEVTQTPSHQVTQMGQEVILRCVPISNHLYFYWYRQILGQKVEFLVSFYNNEISEKSEIFDDQFSVERPDGSNFTLKIRSTKLEDSAMYFCASRQGLNTEAFFGQGTRLTVV.

This chain joins TRBV6-5 and TRBJ2-2, with TRBD1 as a possible D gene (6 bases). Trimming cost V 5 bases and J 6 bases, with 10 bases left between them. Germline V lookup: CDR1 MNHEY, CDR2 SVGAGI. This CDR3 region has 13 residues. CDR3 loop: CASSTGTAGELFF. In nucleotides, the CDR3 is TGTGCCAGCAGTACAGGGACGGCCGGGGAGCTGTTTTTT.

This clonotype showed up many times. This sequence joins TRBV6-2 or TRBV6-3 and TRBJ2-7; D might be TRBD2 (6 bases). Trimming took off 6 bases at V and 6 bases at J, with 18 bases between the two ends. There are 14 residues in the CDR3. The germline V gene has CDR1 MNHEY and CDR2 SVGEGT. Here the CDR3 reads CASRSARDSREQYF. The CDR3 DNA is TGTGCCAGCAGAAGCGCCCGGGACTCCCGCGAGCAGTACTTC.

This clonotype was seen many times. V gene TRBV25-1 combines with J gene TRBJ2-5, with D uncertain. Trimming pared 6 bases from V and 0 bases from J, leaving 8 bases between. The germline V gene has CDR1 MGHDK and CDR2 SYGVNS. The CDR3 contains 13 residues. CDR3: CASSADYQETQYF. CDR3 DNA: TGTGCCAGCAGCGCGGATTACCAAGAGACCCAGTACTTC. Full variable domain (remainder filled in from reference TRBV25-1 and TRBJ2-5): EADIYQTPRYLVIGTGKKITLECSQTMGHDKMYWYQQDPGMELHLIHYSYGVNSTEKGDLSSESTVSRIRTEHFPLTLESARPSHTSQYLCASSADYQETQYFGPGTRLLVL.

This clonotype occurred a few times. One junction end does not reproduce the germline sequence, and a read error may be involved. The chain joins TRBV7-6 to TRBJ1-1; the D is unclear. CDR3 length equals 13 residues. CDR1 and CDR2 (germline): SGHVS, FNYEAQ. Written as DNA, the CDR3 is TGTGCCGGCAGCTTAGATATCGATTCGGAAGCTTTCTTT. Protein: CAGSLDIDSEAFF.

A few counts support this clonotype. The chain couples TRBV4-1 to TRBJ1-2, with 9 bases aligning to TRBD1. The germline V gene encodes CDR1 MGHRA and CDR2 YSYEKL. This CDR3 spans 17 amino acids. The V segment lost 1 base and the J segment 5 bases; nucleotides outside the gene matches: 11. The CDR3 DNA reads as TGCGCCAGCAGCCAAGTCGATGGGACAGGGAACCTTTATGGCTACACCTTC. Translation gives CASSQVDGTGNLYGYTF.

Details on this clonotype: A clone one base away is much larger, so this may be a read error. The chain carries TRBV4-2 and TRBJ1-2; the D is unclear. This CDR3 comprises 14 residues. Germline V gene data show CDR1 as LGHNA and CDR2 as YNFKEQ. V lost 4 bases and J lost 4, with 13 bases in between. Written as DNA, the CDR3 is TGTGCCAGCAGCCGAGAGGGATTGGTCTATGGCTACACCTTC. Amino acids: CASSREGLVYGYTF.

This clonotype was picked up many times. The chain links TRBV29-1 to TRBJ1-1; 10 nucleotides align to TRBD1. After removal of 3 bases from V and 7 bases from J, the junction contained 11 bases not matched to a gene. The CDR3 covers 15 residues. Germline CDR1 is SQVTM and CDR2 is ANQGSEA. The CDR3 DNA follows: TGCAGCGTTGATTCATCCGGGACAGGGGTCGATGAAGCTTTCTTT. Protein product: CSVDSSGTGVDEAFF.

In this sample, this clonotype turned up many times. This chain connects TRBV6-1 to TRBJ2-1, with D unresolved. This CDR3 is 13 amino acids long. In germline, CDR1 is MNHNS, CDR2 SASEGT. V lost 8 bases, J lost 0 bases, and 8 bases lay in between. This CDR3 reads CASLADSYNEQFF. CDR3 nucleotide sequence: TGTGCCAGCCTTGCTGACTCCTACAATGAGCAGTTCTTC.

The chain is built from TRBV5-4 and TRBJ2-1; D remains unclear. Trimming took 4 bases from V and 2 from J, leaving 7 bases between them. The CDR3 has 13 residues. CDR1 SGHNT and CDR2 YYREEE come from the germline V gene (reference sequence). The CDR3 reads CASSPRAYNEQFF. CDR3 DNA: TGTGCCAGCAGCCCCCGGGCCTACAATGAGCAGTTCTTC.